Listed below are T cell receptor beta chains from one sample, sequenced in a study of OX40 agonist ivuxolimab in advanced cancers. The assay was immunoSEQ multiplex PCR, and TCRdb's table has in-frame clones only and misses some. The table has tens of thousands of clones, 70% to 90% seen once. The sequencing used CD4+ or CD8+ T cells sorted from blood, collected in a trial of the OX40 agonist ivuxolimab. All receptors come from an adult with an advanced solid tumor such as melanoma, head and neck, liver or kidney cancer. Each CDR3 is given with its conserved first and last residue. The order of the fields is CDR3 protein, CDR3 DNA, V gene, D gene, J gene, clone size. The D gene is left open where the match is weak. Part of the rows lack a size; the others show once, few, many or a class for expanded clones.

CASSLAVVEINSPLHF | TGTGCCAGCAGCTTGGCCGTAGTAGAAATTAATTCACCCCTCCACTTT | TRBV5-6 | - | TRBJ1-6 | -
CASSLSSGTEAFF | TGTGCCAGCAGCTTAAGTAGCGGCACTGAAGCTTTCTTT | TRBV7-3 | - | TRBJ1-1 | -
CASSLMGWDGYTF | TGTGCCAGCAGCTTAATGGGGTGGGATGGCTACACCTTC | TRBV11-2 | - | TRBJ1-2 | -
CASSLDRGVDEQYF | TGTGCCAGCAGTTTAGACAGGGGGGTGGACGAGCAGTACTTC | TRBV28 | TRBD1 | TRBJ2-7 | -
CASSVDFSTSVQETQYF | TGTGCCAGCAGCGTAGACTTTTCGACTAGCGTCCAAGAGACCCAGTACTTC | TRBV9 | TRBD2 | TRBJ2-5 | once
CSVEGAFTGELFF | TGCAGCGTTGAAGGCGCGTTCACCGGGGAGCTGTTTTTT | TRBV29-1 | - | TRBJ2-2 | once
CASSWDVGRYEQYF | TGTGCCAGCAGCTGGGACGTTGGCCGCTACGAGCAGTACTTC | TRBV7-2 | - | TRBJ2-7 | -
CASKGAGRSRDIQYF | TGTGCCAGTAAGGGGGCTGGCAGGTCGAGAGACATTCAGTACTTC | TRBV19 | TRBD1 | TRBJ2-4 | -
CASSLSLWAPLPNEQFF | TGTGCCAGCAGCTTAAGCTTGTGGGCCCCCTTACCCAATGAGCAGTTCTTC | TRBV5-6 | - | TRBJ2-1 | -
CASSLGTGELFF | TGTGCCAGCAGCCTAGGCACCGGGGAGCTGTTTTTT | TRBV9 | - | TRBJ2-2 | -
CASSHTWVARDIQYF | TGCGCCAGCAGCCACACGTGGGTAGCGCGGGACATTCAGTACTTC | TRBV4-1 | - | TRBJ2-4 | -
CASSEPPPGRTYEQYF | TGTGCCAGCAGTGAGCCCCCCCCGGGTCGGACCTACGAGCAGTACTTC | TRBV6-4 | - | TRBJ2-7 | -
CASSHQRGVTDEQYF | TGCGCCAGCAGCCACCAGAGGGGGGTAACGGACGAGCAGTACTTC | TRBV4-1 | - | TRBJ2-7 | -
CAWSDPGEAFF | TGTGCCTGGAGTGACCCGGGAGAAGCTTTCTTT | TRBV30 | - | TRBJ1-1 | -
CASSSQGAVYEQYF | TGTGCCAGCAGCTCACAGGGGGCTGTATACGAGCAGTACTTC | TRBV7-6 | TRBD1 | TRBJ2-7 | -
CASSLGLDNHYEQYF | TGTGCTAGCAGCTTAGGGCTGGACAACCACTACGAGCAGTACTTC | TRBV7-7 | - | TRBJ2-7 | -
CASSKIPGQGNEAFF | TGTGCCAGCAGCAAGATTCCGGGACAGGGGAATGAAGCTTTCTTT | TRBV7-6 | TRBD1 | TRBJ1-1 | -
CASSEWDSGKNEQFF | TGTGCCAGCAGTGAATGGGATAGCGGGAAAAATGAGCAGTTCTTC | TRBV25-1 | TRBD2 | TRBJ2-1 | -
CASQVNTGELFF | TGTGCCAGCCAGGTGAACACCGGGGAGCTGTTTTTT | TRBV6-5 | - | TRBJ2-2 | -
CASSPSTGTPRKETQYF | TGTGCCAGCTCACCGAGTACCGGGACCCCGCGGAAAGAGACCCAGTACTTC | TRBV18 | - | TRBJ2-5 | -
CASSLRTSNTGELFF | TGTGCCAGCAGCTTAAGAACCAGCAACACCGGGGAGCTGTTTTTT | TRBV7-2 | - | TRBJ2-2 | -
CASSLIPSRDEQYF | TGTGCCAGCAGTTTAATCCCAAGCCGGGACGAGCAGTACTTC | TRBV28 | - | TRBJ2-7 | -
CASSLRVSATDTQYF | TGTGCCAGCAGTTTAAGGGTGTCCGCCACAGATACGCAGTATTTT | TRBV27 | - | TRBJ2-3 | -
CASSERSSGGHNEQFF | TGTGCCAGCAGTGAAAGGAGTAGCGGGGGTCACAATGAGCAGTTCTTC | TRBV6-4 | TRBD2 | TRBJ2-1 | few
CASSLDQRGQAVYEQYF | TGTGCCAGCAGCTTAGATCAACGGGGACAGGCCGTATACGAGCAGTACTTC | TRBV11-2 | TRBD1 | TRBJ2-7 | once
CSVEKWDLGATQETQYF | TGCAGCGTTGAAAAATGGGATCTGGGAGCGACCCAAGAGACCCAGTACTTC | TRBV29-1 | - | TRBJ2-5 | -
CASSQSTGGGQPQHF | TGTGCCAGCAGCCAGTCAACAGGGGGAGGTCAGCCCCAGCATTTT | TRBV4-2 | TRBD1 | TRBJ1-5 | few
CASSLSPEGGNEQFF | TGTGCCAGCAGCTTATCCCCTGAGGGCGGGAATGAGCAGTTCTTC | TRBV7-6 | - | TRBJ2-1 | -
CASSQGRDRGNYGYTF | TGTGCCAGCAGCCAGGGTCGGGACAGGGGCAACTATGGCTACACCTTC | TRBV5-5 | TRBD1 | TRBJ1-2 | -
CASSRGGDTPFSYEQYF | TGTGCCAGCAGCCGGGGGGGGGACACCCCTTTTAGCTACGAGCAGTACTTC | TRBV9 | TRBD2 | TRBJ2-7 | -
CASSLTASSGNTIYF | TGTGCCAGCAGTTTAACCGCCAGCTCTGGAAACACCATATATTTT | TRBV27 | - | TRBJ1-3 | -
CASSPDSSNQPQHF | TGTGCCAGCAGCCCCGACAGTAGCAATCAGCCCCAGCATTTT | TRBV7-9 | - | TRBJ1-5 | -
CASSQDSTGNQPQHF | TGCGCCAGCAGCCAAGATAGTACAGGGAATCAGCCCCAGCATTTT | TRBV4-3 | - | TRBJ1-5 | -
CASSIQGKFYEQYF | TGTGCCAGCAGCATACAGGGGAAGTTCTACGAGCAGTACTTC | TRBV7-6 | TRBD1 | TRBJ2-7 | once
CASSQVGGTNQPQHF | TGCGCCAGCAGCCAAGTGGGGGGCACCAATCAGCCCCAGCATTTT | TRBV4-1 | - | TRBJ1-5 | few
CASSSTASRGEQYF | TGTGCCAGCAGCTCGACAGCGAGTAGGGGCGAGCAGTACTTC | TRBV13 | - | TRBJ2-7 | -
CASSLQLRGHYEQYF | TGTGCCAGTAGTCTCCAACTCAGGGGGCACTACGAGCAGTACTTC | TRBV19 | TRBD1 | TRBJ2-7 | once
CASSSDYEQYF | TGTGCCAGCAGCTCAGACTACGAGCAGTACTTC | TRBV7-8 | - | TRBJ2-7 | -
CASSFEVLNTEAFF | TGTGCCAGCAGTTTTGAGGTACTGAACACTGAAGCTTTCTTT | TRBV28 | - | TRBJ1-1 | -
CASSLGESWGGTQYF | TGTGCCAGCAGCTTAGGAGAATCTTGGGGCGGGACCCAGTACTTC | TRBV7-9 | - | TRBJ2-5 | -
CASSSRDFSYEQYF | TGTGCCAGCAGCTCGCGGGACTTCTCCTACGAGCAGTACTTC | TRBV7-9 | - | TRBJ2-7 | medium-sized
CASSLSILTKNIQYF | TGTGCCAGCAGCTTATCGATTCTAACCAAAAACATTCAGTACTTC | TRBV13 | - | TRBJ2-4 | -
CASSLAASGANVLTF | TGTGCCAGCAGCTTAGCTGCCTCTGGGGCCAACGTCCTGACTTTC | TRBV13 | - | TRBJ2-6 | -
CASRTGTSGYNEQFF | TGTGCCAGCAGGACCGGGACTAGCGGATACAATGAGCAGTTCTTC | TRBV27 | TRBD2 | TRBJ2-1 | -
CASSLNRVRGTANTEAFF | TGTGCCAGCAGTTTAAATCGAGTGAGGGGGACGGCAAACACTGAAGCTTTCTTT | TRBV28 | - | TRBJ1-1 | -
CASSEAPAGLYNSPLHF | TGTGCCAGCAGTGAAGCGCCTGCTGGTCTTTATAATTCACCCCTCCACTTT | TRBV2 | - | TRBJ1-6 | -
CASSLIGGSAYEQYF | TGTGCCAGCAGCTTAATCGGCGGGAGTGCCTACGAGCAGTACTTC | TRBV5-4 | TRBD2 | TRBJ2-7 | -
CASRSGGWNTEAFF | TGCGCCAGCAGATCAGGGGGCTGGAACACTGAAGCTTTCTTT | TRBV10-2 | TRBD1 | TRBJ1-1 | -
CATSVAYEQYF | TGTGCCACCTCGGTAGCCTACGAGCAGTACTTC | TRBV6-5 | - | TRBJ2-7 | once
CASSLEPALNEQYF | TGTGCCAGCAGCTTAGAACCAGCGCTAAACGAGCAGTACTTC | TRBV13 | - | TRBJ2-7 | -
CASSPRTSGFAGELFF | TGTGCCAGCAGTCCCAGGACTAGCGGCTTCGCCGGGGAGCTGTTTTTT | TRBV28 | TRBD2 | TRBJ2-2 | -
CASSDRGTVNSPLHF | TGTGCCAGCAGCGATAGGGGGACAGTCAATTCACCCCTCCACTTT | TRBV9 | TRBD1 | TRBJ1-6 | -
CASSHWEGRWEQYF | TGTGCCAGCAGTCATTGGGAGGGTAGATGGGAGCAGTACTTC | TRBV7-9 | TRBD2 | TRBJ2-7 | few
CASSALAGGPFEQFF | TGTGCCAGCAGTGCCCTAGCGGGAGGGCCGTTTGAGCAGTTCTTC | TRBV28 | TRBD2 | TRBJ2-1 | -
CASSDYTGGDYNEQFF | TGTGCCAGTAGTGACTACACAGGGGGCGACTACAATGAGCAGTTCTTC | TRBV19 | TRBD1 | TRBJ2-1 | -
CSVEDSYSELFF | TGCAGCGTTGAAGATTCCTACTCCGAGCTGTTTTTT | TRBV29-1 | - | TRBJ2-2 | -
CASSKWVTGGTDTQYF | TGTGCCAGCAGCAAATGGGTGACGGGAGGCACAGATACGCAGTATTTT | TRBV7-9 | - | TRBJ2-3 | -
CASSWGQGSSYEQYF | TGTGCCAGCAGTTGGGGACAGGGGAGCTCCTACGAGCAGTACTTC | TRBV6-6 | TRBD1 | TRBJ2-7 | -
CATSRDLDRTQPQHF | TGTGCCACCAGCAGAGATTTAGACAGGACTCAGCCCCAGCATTTT | TRBV15 | - | TRBJ1-5 | -
CASSQGDSNQPQHF | TGTGCCAGCAGCCAGGGCGATAGCAATCAGCCCCAGCATTTT | TRBV4-2 | - | TRBJ1-5 | -